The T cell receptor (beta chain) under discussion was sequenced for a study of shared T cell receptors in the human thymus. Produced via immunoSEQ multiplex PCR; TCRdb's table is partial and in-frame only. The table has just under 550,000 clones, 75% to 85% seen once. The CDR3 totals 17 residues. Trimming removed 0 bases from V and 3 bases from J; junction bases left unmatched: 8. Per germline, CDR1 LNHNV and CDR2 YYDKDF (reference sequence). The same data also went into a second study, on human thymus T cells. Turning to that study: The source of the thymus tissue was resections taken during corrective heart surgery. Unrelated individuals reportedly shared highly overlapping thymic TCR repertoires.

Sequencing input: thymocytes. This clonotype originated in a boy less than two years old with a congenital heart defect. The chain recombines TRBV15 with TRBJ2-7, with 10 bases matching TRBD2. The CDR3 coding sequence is TGTGCCACCAGCAGAGATCTCGGGACTAGCGACTGCTACGAGCAGTACTTC. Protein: CATSRDLGTSDCYEQYF.